The 13 T cell receptor beta chains below all came from one sample that was sequenced in a study of cytomegalovirus exposure and HLA in healthy donors. Primers for the PCR totalled 60 Vbeta and 13 Jbeta. Sequencing used immunoSEQ multiplex PCR; TCRdb keeps in-frame clones, though not all of them. The repertoire holds about 87,000 clones, 74% seen once, with about 20% in the top ten. The sequenced material came from PBMCs. Every receptor here comes from a man aged 25-40 years in good health and CMV-seropositive.

The chain joins TRBV5-1 to TRBJ1-1; D might be TRBD1 (5 bases). V dropped 0 bases and J dropped 0 bases, with 12 bases sitting between them. The V gene's germline CDR1 is SGHRS and CDR2 YFSETQ. The CDR3 is made up of 16 amino acids. CDR3 region: CASSLGQNSLNTEAFF. As DNA, the CDR3 is TGCGCCAGCAGCTTGGGACAGAATAGCTTGAACACTGAAGCTTTCTTT.

The rearrangement joins TRBV11-2 to TRBJ2-3, with 8 bases matching TRBD1. This CDR3 comprises 15 residues. V lost 5 bases to trimming and J lost 6 bases; unmatched junction nucleotides: 10. CDR1 and CDR2 (germline): SGHAT, FQNNGV. The CDR3 nucleotides are TGTGCCAGCAGCCAAGGACAGGGTGACGTGGATACGCAGTATTTT. Protein: CASSQGQGDVDTQYF.

The chain is built from TRBV5-4 and TRBJ2-1; 8 bases agree with TRBD1. From germline, CDR1 is SGHNT and CDR2 YYREEE (reference sequence). The CDR3 is 17 amino acids. Trimming removed 0 bases from V and 4 bases from J; junction bases left unmatched: 9. DNA for the CDR3: TGTGCCAGCAGCTTGGAGCAGGGGGCCGGGTCTTACAATGAGCAGTTCTTC. It yields the protein CASSLEQGAGSYNEQFF.

The chain couples TRBV19 to TRBJ1-6; D not certain. Germline V lookup: CDR1 LNHDA, CDR2 SQIVND (reference sequence). The CDR3 has 14 residues. Trimming cost V 3 bases and J 5 bases, with 8 bases left between them. The CDR3 sequence: CASSIAGDNSPLHF. The CDR3 nucleotides read TGTGCCAGTAGTATTGCGGGTGATAATTCACCCCTCCACTTT.

The J gene is TRBJ2-1, the V gene TRBV28, with 7 bases matching TRBD2. J was trimmed by 5 bases and V by 5 bases; bases with no gene match: 12. The germline CDR1 and CDR2 sequences are MDHEN and SYDVKM. The CDR3 contains 16 residues. The CDR3 sequence is CASSPLGLVFNNEQFF. In DNA, the CDR3 is TGTGCCAGCAGTCCCTTAGGACTAGTGTTCAACAATGAGCAGTTCTTC.

The gene calls are TRBV12-5 and TRBJ1-1; D not certain. With 6 bases removed from V and 3 bases from J, the gap between germline ends came to 14 bases. The CDR3 totals 14 residues. Germline values: CDR1 LGHNT, CDR2 FRNRAP. DNA of the CDR3: TGTGCTAGTGGGCGGCAGGAGGCCGACACTGAAGCTTTCTTT. Translated: CASGRQEADTEAFF.

The rearrangement links TRBV12-5 to TRBJ1-1, with 8 positions matching TRBD1. CDR1 is LGHNT and CDR2 is FRNRAP in the germline V gene. V was pared by 8 bases and J by 5 bases, with 10 bases of the junction left unmatched. This CDR3 has 14 amino acids. CDR3 protein: CASTLTGGFTEAFF. CDR3 coding DNA: TGTGCTAGTACCTTAACAGGGGGATTTACTGAAGCTTTCTTT.

This clone was seen more than once but under ten times. V is TRBV2 and J is TRBJ2-1; possibly TRBD1 for D (5 bases). This CDR3 comprises 11 residues. The V and J ends lost 5 bases and 9 bases respectively, with 8 bases between them. Germline CDR1 and CDR2: SNHLY and FYNNEI. CDR3 in DNA: TGTGCCAGCAGTCCAGGGATTGAGCAGTTCTTC. Its protein product is CASSPGIEQFF.

This clone appeared a few times. This chain uses TRBV5-4 with TRBJ1-1; no definite D call. The CDR3 runs to 13 residues. The ends were cut back, 2 bases at V and 1 base at J, with 6 bases in the middle. Looked up from germline, CDR1 is SGHNT and CDR2 is YYREEE (reference sequence). The CDR3 here is CASSLDWNTEAFF. The DNA for the CDR3 is TGTGCCAGCAGCTTAGACTGGAACACTGAAGCTTTCTTT.

The chain carries TRBV6-5 and TRBJ2-7; a possible D gene is TRBD2 (5 bases). The CDR3 has 15 amino acids. CDR1 is MNHEY, CDR2 SVGAGI, per germline. V dropped 0 bases and J dropped 1 base, with 10 bases sitting between them. The CDR3, as DNA: TGTGCCAGCAGTTACTCTGCTGAGGGATCCTACGAGCAGTACTTC. Amino acid sequence: CASSYSAEGSYEQYF.

The CDR3 nucleotides read TGTGCCAGCTCCCAGGGTGGAAACACCATATATTTT. Its translation: CASSQGGNTIYF. The chain joins TRBV9 to TRBJ1-3, with D possibly being TRBD1 (5 bases). With 7 bases removed from V and 3 bases from J, the gap between germline ends came to 8 bases. The CDR3 runs to 12 residues. Germline CDR1 and CDR2: SGDLS and YYNGEE.

This clone was detected only a few times. The rearrangement joins TRBV5-1 to TRBJ2-7; D perhaps matches TRBD2 (5 bases). Germline V gene data show CDR1 as SGHRS and CDR2 as YFSETQ. This CDR3 has 16 residues. Trimming cost V 4 bases and J 3 bases, with 20 bases left between them. This CDR3 reads CASSQRRASTDYEQYF. CDR3 nucleotide sequence: TGCGCCAGCAGCCAACGTAGGGCTAGCACCGACTACGAGCAGTACTTC.

The V gene is TRBV28, the J gene TRBJ2-3; the match to TRBD2 covers 11 bases. Germline CDR1 is MDHEN and CDR2 is SYDVKM. Germline trimming cut 7 bases from V and 6 bases from J; bases unmatched to any gene: 18. There are 18 residues in the CDR3. The CDR3 spells CASTKEGKGLAALDTQYF. CDR3 in DNA: TGTGCCAGCACCAAAGAGGGAAAGGGACTAGCGGCGCTGGATACGCAGTATTTT.